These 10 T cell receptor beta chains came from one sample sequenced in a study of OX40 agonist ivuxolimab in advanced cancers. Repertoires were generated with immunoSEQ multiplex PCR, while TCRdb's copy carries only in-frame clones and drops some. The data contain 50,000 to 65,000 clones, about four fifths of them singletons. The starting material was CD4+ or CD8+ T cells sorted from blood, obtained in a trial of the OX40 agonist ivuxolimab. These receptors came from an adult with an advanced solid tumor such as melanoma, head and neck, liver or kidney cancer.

CDR3 DNA: TGTGCCAGCAGATCCGGGACAGGTTTCTATGGCTACACCTTC. This sequence encodes CASRSGTGFYGYTF. The chain uses TRBV28 and TRBJ1-2; 8 bases match TRBD1. The CDR3 has 14 residues. CDR1 and CDR2 from the germline V gene are MDHEN and SYDVKM. Losses at the gene ends were 6 bases for V and 4 bases for J; bases not matched to a gene: 7.

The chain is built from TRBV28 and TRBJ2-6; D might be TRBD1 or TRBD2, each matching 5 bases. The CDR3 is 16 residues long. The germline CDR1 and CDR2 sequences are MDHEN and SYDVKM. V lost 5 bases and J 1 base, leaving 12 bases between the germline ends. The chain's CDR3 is CASSRDGGSGANVLTF. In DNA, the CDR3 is TGTGCCAGCAGTCGGGACGGAGGTTCTGGGGCCAACGTCCTGACTTTC.

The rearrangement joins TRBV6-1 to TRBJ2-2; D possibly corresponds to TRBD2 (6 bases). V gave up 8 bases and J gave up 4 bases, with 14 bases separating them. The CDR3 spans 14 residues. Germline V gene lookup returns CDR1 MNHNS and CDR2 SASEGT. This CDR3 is CASDQGGPTGELFF. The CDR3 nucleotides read TGTGCCAGCGATCAGGGAGGTCCCACCGGGGAGCTGTTTTTT.

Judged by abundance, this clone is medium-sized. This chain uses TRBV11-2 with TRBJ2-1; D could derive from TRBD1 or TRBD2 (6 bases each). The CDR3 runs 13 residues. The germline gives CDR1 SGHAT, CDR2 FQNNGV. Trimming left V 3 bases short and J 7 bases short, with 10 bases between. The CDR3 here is CASSFTGANEQFF. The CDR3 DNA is TGTGCCAGCAGCTTCACGGGGGCGAATGAGCAGTTCTTC. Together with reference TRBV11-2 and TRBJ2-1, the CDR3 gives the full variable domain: EAGVAQSPRYKIIEKRQSVAFWCNPISGHATLYWYQQILGQGPKLLIQFQNNGVVDDSQLPKDRFSAERLKGVDSTLKIQPAKLEDSAVYLCASSFTGANEQFFGPGTRLTVL.

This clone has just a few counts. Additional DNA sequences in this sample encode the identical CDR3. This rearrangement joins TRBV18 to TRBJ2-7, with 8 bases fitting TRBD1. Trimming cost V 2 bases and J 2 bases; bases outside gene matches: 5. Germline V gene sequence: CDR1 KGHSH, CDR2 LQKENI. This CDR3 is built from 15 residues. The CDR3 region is CASSPGQGVAYEQYF. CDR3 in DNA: TGTGCCAGCTCACCAGGACAGGGAGTCGCCTACGAGCAGTACTTC.

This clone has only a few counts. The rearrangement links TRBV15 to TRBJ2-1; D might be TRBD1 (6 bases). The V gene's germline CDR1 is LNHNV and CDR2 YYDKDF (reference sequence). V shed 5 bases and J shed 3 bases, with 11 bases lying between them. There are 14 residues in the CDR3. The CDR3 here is CATSGGGNYNEQFF. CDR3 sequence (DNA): TGTGCCACCAGCGGTGGGGGCAACTACAATGAGCAGTTCTTC.

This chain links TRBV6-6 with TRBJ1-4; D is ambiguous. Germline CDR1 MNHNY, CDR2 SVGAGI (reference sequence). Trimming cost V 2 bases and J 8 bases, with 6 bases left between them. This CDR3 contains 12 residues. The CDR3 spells CASSYPDEKLFF. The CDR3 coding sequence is TGTGCCAGCAGTTACCCCGACGAAAAACTGTTTTTT.

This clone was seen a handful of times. CDR3 sequence: CASTWPGTDTQYF. Here the CDR3 DNA reads TGCGCCAGCACCTGGCCGGGCACAGATACGCAGTATTTT. The chain recombines TRBV10-2 with TRBJ2-3; D is unresolved. V lost 7 bases to trimming and J lost 1 base, with 9 bases between them. CDR1 WSHSY and CDR2 SAAADI come from the germline V gene. This CDR3 spans 13 amino acids.

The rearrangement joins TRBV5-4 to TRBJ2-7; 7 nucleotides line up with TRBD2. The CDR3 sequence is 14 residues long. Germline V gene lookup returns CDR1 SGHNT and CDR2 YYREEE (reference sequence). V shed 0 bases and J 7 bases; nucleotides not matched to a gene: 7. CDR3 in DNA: TGTGCCAGCAGCTTGGGTGCGGGAGCGGTTGAGCAGTACTTC. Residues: CASSLGAGAVEQYF.

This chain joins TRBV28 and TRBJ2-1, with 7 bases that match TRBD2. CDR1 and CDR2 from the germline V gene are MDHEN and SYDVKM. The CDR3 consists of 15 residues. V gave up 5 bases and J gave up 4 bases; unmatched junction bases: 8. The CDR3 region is CASSPPAGPYNEQFF. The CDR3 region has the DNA TGTGCCAGCAGTCCGCCAGCGGGACCTTACAATGAGCAGTTCTTC.